Sequencing of this TCR beta chain was carried out in a study of metastatic and nonmetastatic thyroid tumors. All patients were untreated before thyroid surgery. With MiXCR, TCRdb called clones anew from the PCR reads. This table has 30,000 to 40,000 clones, approximately 30% appearing once. Germline CDR1 reads SGHRS; CDR2 reads YFSETQ. The CDR3 sequence is 13 residues long. Trimming took off 2 bases at V and 0 bases at J, with 5 bases between the two ends. This clone was detected ten times or more. This chain uses TRBV5-1 with TRBJ1-1; no clear D gene. The TCR was taken from a female donor with papillary thyroid cancer or a benign thyroid nodule (not recorded which). Some clones in this sample may be carry-over from other donors' samples. Material: blood. The CDR3 DNA reads TGCGCCAGCAGCTTCGGGATGAACACTGAAGCTTTCTTT. Amino acids: CASSFGMNTEAFF. Combining the CDR3 with reference TRBV5-1 and TRBJ1-1 gives the whole variable domain KAGVTQTPRYLIKTRGQQVTLSCSPISGHRSVSWYQQTPGQGLQFLFEYFSETQRNKGNFPGRFSGRQFSNSRSEMNVSTLELGDSALYLCASSFGMNTEAFFGQGTRLTVV.